This T cell receptor (beta chain) was captured by sequencing in a study of a mutant IDH1 vaccine in newly diagnosed glioma. Time point meaning: week 47, end of study. Topical imiquimod was applied with each vaccine dose, which held 300 ug of mutant IDH1 20-mer peptide. The assay was immunoSEQ multiplex PCR, and TCRdb's table has in-frame clones only and misses some. The sample consists of some 38,000 clones, 75% of them appearing once. This CDR3 is built from 15 residues. Trimming pared 0 bases from V and 2 bases from J, leaving 8 bases between. Germline CDR1 reads SGHTA; CDR2 reads FQGNSA. A note on this clone: The antigen is undetermined.

The TCR comes from a man in his forties with glioma. The V gene is TRBV7-2, the J gene TRBJ2-1; the D is unclear. Here the sequenced sample was PBMCs, taken from a glioma patient whose treatment included an IDH1 peptide vaccine. The CDR3 loop is CASSLAGRAYNEQFF. As DNA, the CDR3 is TGTGCCAGCAGCTTAGCCGGCCGGGCCTACAATGAGCAGTTCTTC.